A selection of T cell receptor beta chains follows, all from one sample in a study of T cells in Graves' hyperthyroidism and ophthalmopathy. TCRdb used MiXCR to reprocess the multiplex PCR reads, holding one entry per CDR3 protein. The repertoire holds a few hundred thousand distinct CDR3 sequences, with around a fifth as singletons. The sequencing input was blood. The receptors come from a woman in her fifties or sixties with Graves' hyperthyroidism. Both conserved end residues are part of each CDR3. A D gene is named only where the DNA matches it firmly. Clone size is given for some rows only: seen once, a few or many times, or a class if the clone is expanded.

TGTGCCAGCAGCTCCGGACAGGGCAGTGGTACCGGGGAGCTGTTTTTT	CASSSGQGSGTGELFF	16	TRBD1	few	TRBV5-6	TRBJ2-2
TGCGCCAGCAGCCAAGGTGGGATGAACACTGAAGCTTTCTTT	CASSQGGMNTEAFF	14	NA	few	TRBV4-1	TRBJ1-1
TGCAGCGAGCGACGGAACAGCGGGAGGCCTGAGCAGTTCTTC	CSERRNSGRPEQFF	14	TRBD2	many	TRBV29-1	TRBJ2-1
TGTGCCAGTAGTATAACCCCGTTCCTGCAGTTCTTC	CASSITPFLQFF	12	NA	once	TRBV19	TRBJ2-1
TGTGCCAGCAGCGTAGGGGTCCAGGGGGGATTAACTGAAGCTTTCTTT	CASSVGVQGGLTEAFF	16	TRBD1	few	TRBV9	TRBJ1-1
TGTGCCAGCAGTGGACAGCTCTTATCCTACAATGAGCAGTTCTTC	CASSGQLLSYNEQFF	15	NA	many	TRBV2	TRBJ2-1
TGTGCCAGCGGGCCGTCCTACGAGCAGTACTTC	CASGPSYEQYF	11	NA	many	TRBV2	TRBJ2-7
TGTGCCAGCAGCTCGAGACCAGCGAACACCGGGGAGCTGTTTTTT	CASSSRPANTGELFF	15	NA	NA	TRBV7-3	TRBJ2-2
TGTGCCAGCAGTTTAGTGACTAGCGGGATCTACAATGAGCAGTTCTTC	CASSLVTSGIYNEQFF	16	TRBD2	many	TRBV28	TRBJ2-1
TGTGCCAGCAGGGAGGGGAACACAGATACGCAGTATTTT	CASREGNTDTQYF	13	NA	NA	TRBV28	TRBJ2-3
TGCGCCAGCAGCCAAGCAGGGTTGAATCAGCCCCAGCATTTT	CASSQAGLNQPQHF	14	NA	NA	TRBV4-1	TRBJ1-5
TGTGCCAGCAGTTTCGGGACAGGGTATGGCGAGCAGTACTTC	CASSFGTGYGEQYF	14	TRBD1	NA	TRBV28	TRBJ2-7
TGTGCCAGATCTTTGCGGGTTAAAGAGACCCAGTACTTC	CARSLRVKETQYF	13	NA	few	TRBV5-6	TRBJ2-5
TGTGCCACCAGTGACGGACACCGCTACGAGCAGTACTTC	CATSDGHRYEQYF	13	NA	many	TRBV24-1	TRBJ2-7
TGCGCCAGCAGCTTGGGCGGCGGTACCTACGAGCAGTACTTC	CASSLGGGTYEQYF	14	NA	many	TRBV5-1	TRBJ2-7
TGTGCCTGGAGTGTACTCAGGGTGGTCTACAATGAGCAGTTCTTC	CAWSVLRVVYNEQFF	15	NA	NA	TRBV30	TRBJ2-1
TGTGCCATCAAATTCGGGACGGCGGCAGATACGCAGTATTTT	CAIKFGTAADTQYF	14	NA	few	TRBV10-3	TRBJ2-3
TGCAGTGCTCCACTAGCGGCCGGCACAGATACGCAGTATTTT	CSAPLAAGTDTQYF	14	TRBD2	many	TRBV20-1	TRBJ2-3
TGTGCCTGGAGGCCGGTTCGACAGAGAAGCGACGAGCAGTACTTC	CAWRPVRQRSDEQYF	15	NA	NA	TRBV30	TRBJ2-7
TGTGCCAGCAGTCCGGGGGGGGCGTGGGAGCAGTACTTC	CASSPGGAWEQYF	13	TRBD2	few	TRBV27	TRBJ2-7
TGTGCCAGCTCACCACTACAGGGTGGTTACAATGAGCAGTTCTTC	CASSPLQGGYNEQFF	15	NA	NA	TRBV18	TRBJ2-1
TGCAGTGCTGGACGGGCAGGGGGTTCGGATCAGCCCCAGCATTTT	CSAGRAGGSDQPQHF	15	TRBD1	many	TRBV20-1	TRBJ1-5
TGTGCCAGCAGTGAACAGGGTGGAAAACTGTTTTTT	CASSEQGGKLFF	12	NA	many	TRBV2	TRBJ1-4
TGTGCCAGCAGTTTTTACGGGAGTCGGACCGGGGAGCTGTTTTTT	CASSFYGSRTGELFF	15	NA	many	TRBV28	TRBJ2-2
TGCAGCGTTGTATTGCGCGGGAGTCCGGGGGGCAAGCAGTTCTTC	CSVVLRGSPGGKQFF	15	NA	few	TRBV29-1	TRBJ2-1
TGTGCCAGCAGTTACCGCGGAGGGGTTGGTAATCAGCCCCAGCATTTT	CASSYRGGVGNQPQHF	16	NA	many	TRBV12-3/TRBV12-4	TRBJ1-5
TGCGCCAGCAGCTGGGGGGGGACAGGGGGCCAAGAGACCCAGTACTTC	CASSWGGTGGQETQYF	16	TRBD1	NA	TRBV5-1	TRBJ2-5
TGTGCCAGCAGTTTCCGGGGGGGCCGATACGAGCAGTACTTC	CASSFRGGRYEQYF	14	TRBD2	many	TRBV27	TRBJ2-7
TGTGCCAGCAGCCAATTCCAAAGGGGGGGCCTCTATGGCTACACCTTC	CASSQFQRGGLYGYTF	16	NA	many	TRBV3-1	TRBJ1-2
TGTGCCAGCAGCGCCAACAGGGACCCTTACGAGCAGTACTTC	CASSANRDPYEQYF	14	NA	few	TRBV11-2	TRBJ2-7
TGTGCCAGCAGGTCCCTCAGGCGTAGCACAGATACGCAGTATTTT	CASRSLRRSTDTQYF	15	NA	many	TRBV28	TRBJ2-3
TGTGCCATCAGTGATGACAGATCGGGCTACACCTTC	CAISDDRSGYTF	12	NA	many	TRBV10-3	TRBJ1-2
TGTGCCAGCAGGAACCGGCCGGGACCTCACATCGGAGCCGGGGAGCTGTTTTTT	CASRNRPGPHIGAGELFF	18	NA	NA	TRBV28	TRBJ2-2
TGCAGCGTAAACACTGAAGCTTTCTTT	CSVNTEAFF	9	NA	many	TRBV29-1	TRBJ1-1